The 24 T cell receptor beta chains in this list originate from one sample, sequenced in a study of OX40 agonist ivuxolimab in advanced cancers. The protocol was immunoSEQ multiplex PCR, while the TCRdb copy is restricted to in-frame clones and leaves out a portion. The table includes 89,000 or so clones, about 90% detected once. This specimen was CD4+ or CD8+ T cells sorted from blood, taken in a trial of the OX40 agonist ivuxolimab. The source of these receptors is an adult with an advanced solid tumor such as melanoma, head and neck, liver or kidney cancer.

The chain carries TRBV28 and TRBJ2-5, with D perhaps matching TRBD1 or TRBD2 (5 bases each). The CDR3 runs to 16 residues. The V gene's germline CDR1 is MDHEN and CDR2 SYDVKM. The V and J ends lost 6 bases and 4 bases respectively, with 21 bases between them. CDR3 nucleotide sequence: TGTGCCAGCAGCCCATCTCCGGGGCCCCGTCTAGAGACCCAGTACTTC. Protein: CASSPSPGPRLETQYF.

This clone was counted a few times. The chain combines TRBV19 with TRBJ1-1, with no clear D. Trimming removed 4 bases from V and 7 bases from J, with 7 bases in between. This CDR3 region has 11 residues. Germline-derived CDR1 and CDR2 are LNHDA and SQIVND (reference sequence). CDR3 sequence: CASSTNFEAFF. The CDR3 region has the DNA TGTGCCAGTAGTACAAATTTTGAAGCTTTCTTT.

The J gene is TRBJ1-5, the V gene TRBV19; possible D gene TRBD1, 6 bases. The V and J ends lost 2 bases and 6 bases respectively, with 17 bases between them. CDR1 and CDR2 (germline): LNHDA, SQIVND (reference sequence). The CDR3 runs 16 residues. Written as DNA, the CDR3 is TGTGCCAGTAGTATAAGCGGCAGGGGACACGGTCAGCCCCAGCATTTT. It specifies CASSISGRGHGQPQHF.

This clone was observed a handful of times. The chain recombines TRBV6-5 with TRBJ2-7; D remains ambiguous. CDR3 size: 11 residues. From germline, CDR1 is MNHEY and CDR2 SVGAGI. Trimming left V 6 bases short and J 0 bases short, with 3 bases between. CDR3 loop: CASSDSYEQYF. CDR3 sequence (DNA): TGTGCCAGCAGCGACTCCTACGAGCAGTACTTC.

The rearrangement links TRBV19 to TRBJ1-5; TRBD1 is a possible D gene (6 bases). The CDR3 has 13 amino acids. Trimming left V 3 bases short and J 6 bases short, with 9 bases between. Germline values: CDR1 LNHDA, CDR2 SQIVND (reference sequence). The chain's CDR3 is CASSIGGAQPQHF. The CDR3 DNA is TGTGCCAGTAGTATTGGGGGGGCTCAGCCCCAGCATTTT.

This clone has a single count. This rearrangement joins TRBV7-9 to TRBJ1-3, with D hard to call. The CDR3 sequence is 12 residues long. Germline CDR1 and CDR2: SEHNR and FQNEAQ (reference sequence). The germline V and J ends were trimmed by 1 base and 11 bases, with 9 bases remaining between them. CDR3 sequence: CASSLGTPSIYF. The CDR3 DNA follows: TGTGCCAGCAGCTTAGGAACACCATCCATATATTTT. Based on the CDR3 plus reference TRBV7-9 and TRBJ1-3, the full variable domain is DTGVSQNPRHKITKRGQNVTFRCDPISEHNRLYWYRQTLGQGPEFLTYFQNEAQLEKSRLLSDRFSAERPKGSFSTLEIQRTEQGDSAMYLCASSLGTPSIYFGEGSWLTVV.

The chain is built from TRBV11-2 and TRBJ2-1; possibly TRBD1 for D (5 bases). The length of the CDR3 is 18 residues. V dropped 1 base and J dropped 2 bases, with 18 bases sitting between them. The germline V gene has CDR1 SGHAT and CDR2 FQNNGV. The CDR3 sequence: CASSLVGVSGPPYNEQFF. CDR3 DNA sequence: TGTGCCAGCAGCTTAGTAGGGGTTAGTGGGCCCCCCTACAATGAGCAGTTCTTC.

The chain links TRBV10-2 to TRBJ2-5; TRBD2 matches 9 bases. J was trimmed by 2 bases and V by 6 bases; bases with no gene match: 4. The CDR3 is 14 amino acids. Germline CDR1 and CDR2: WSHSY and SAAADI. CDR3: CASSASGTQETQYF. The CDR3 coding sequence is TGCGCCAGCAGCGCTAGCGGGACACAAGAGACCCAGTACTTC.

This clone was detected only a few times. V and J are TRBV5-4 and TRBJ1-2; weak D call: TRBD1 (5 bases). The CDR3 runs to 13 residues. Germline V CDR1 and CDR2: SGHNT, YYREEE (reference sequence). Trimming removed 5 bases at V and 4 bases at J, with 12 bases between. In DNA form, the CDR3 reads TGTGCCAGCAGAAAAGGGGTGAGCTATGGCTACACCTTC. Protein: CASRKGVSYGYTF.

The rearrangement links TRBV6-5 to TRBJ2-7; either TRBD1 or TRBD2 may fit D (7 bases each). V was cut by 6 bases and J by 3 bases, with 15 bases left in between. Germline V gives CDR1 MNHEY, CDR2 SVGAGI. CDR3 length: 14 amino acids. The CDR3 DNA reads TGTGCCAGCAGCCCCGCGGGGGACAGCTACGAGCAGTACTTC. As protein: CASSPAGDSYEQYF.

The chain combines TRBV9 with TRBJ2-5; TRBD2 might be the D (6 bases). CDR3 length: 14 residues. Trimming removed 6 bases from V and 4 bases from J, with 16 bases in between. Germline CDR1 and CDR2: SGDLS and YYNGEE. Here the CDR3 DNA reads TGTGCCAGCACCGGGGAGGCCGGTAGAGAGACCCAGTACTTC. Translating it yields CASTGEAGRETQYF.

This clone was counted once. This chain connects TRBV6-5 to TRBJ2-2; D unresolved. Trimming left V 2 bases short and J 4 bases short, with 14 bases between. From germline, CDR1 is MNHEY and CDR2 SVGAGI. There are 16 residues in the CDR3. The CDR3 DNA sequence: TGTGCCAGCAGTTACGGTATAAATACGATCACCGGGGAGCTGTTTTTT. This encodes CASSYGINTITGELFF.

This chain connects TRBV15 to TRBJ2-1, with 7 bases fitting TRBD2. This CDR3 spans 16 amino acids. Per the germline V gene, CDR1 is LNHNV and CDR2 is YYDKDF (reference sequence). Trimming at V came to 3 bases and at J to 0 bases, leaving 5 bases not matched to a gene. The CDR3 here is CATSSLAGGSYNEQFF. The CDR3 region has the DNA TGTGCCACCAGCAGCTTAGCGGGCGGCTCCTACAATGAGCAGTTCTTC.

This chain uses TRBV30 with TRBJ1-1, with 10 bases matching TRBD1. V shed 3 bases, J shed 4 bases, and the junction held 2 bases outside the gene matches. Germline CDR1 is GTSNPN and CDR2 is SVGIG (reference sequence). This CDR3 comprises 13 residues. DNA for the CDR3: TGTGCCTGGAGGACAGGGGGCATCACTGAAGCTTTCTTT. Translated, it gives CAWRTGGITEAFF.

This clone was picked up a small number of times. The CDR3 bases are TGTGCCTGGAGTTTACAAAGAAACACTGAAGCTTTCTTT. Its protein product is CAWSLQRNTEAFF. This chain links TRBV30 with TRBJ1-1, with D uncertain. Trimming stripped 2 bases from V and 2 bases from J, with 9 bases between. This CDR3 is 13 amino acids long. Germline V lookup: CDR1 GTSNPN, CDR2 SVGIG (reference sequence).

This chain links TRBV7-3 with TRBJ2-3; D gene unclear. Germline lookup yields CDR1 SGHTA and CDR2 FQGTGA. CDR3 length: 15 amino acids. V lost 5 bases and J 0 bases, leaving 12 bases between the germline ends. The CDR3 sequence: CASSPIGRSTDTQYF. The CDR3 DNA sequence: TGTGCCAGCAGCCCCATAGGACGGAGCACAGATACGCAGTATTTT.

The chain has TRBV4-2 and TRBJ2-1; 8 bases line up with TRBD2. CDR1 is LGHNA and CDR2 is YNFKEQ in the germline V gene. The CDR3 contains 17 residues. The trim removed 2 bases at V and 3 bases at J, leaving 9 bases unmatched. CDR3 loop: CASSQSSYSGDYNEQFF. Here the CDR3 DNA reads TGTGCCAGCAGCCAAAGCTCCTATAGCGGGGACTACAATGAGCAGTTCTTC.

This sequence joins TRBV30 and TRBJ2-2; D is unclear. CDR1 GTSNPN and CDR2 SVGIG come from the germline V gene (reference sequence). Trimming took off 5 bases at V and 6 bases at J, with 13 bases between the two ends. This CDR3 has 13 residues. Written as DNA, the CDR3 is TGTGCCTGGTCTAATAGGGTACCCGGGGAGCTGTTTTTT. This encodes CAWSNRVPGELFF.

The rearrangement uses TRBV2 and TRBJ2-2, with D possibly TRBD1 on 5 matching bases. The CDR3 runs to 14 residues. The V end lost 7 bases, the J end lost 7 bases, and 16 bases lay between the germline ends. Germline V gene sequence: CDR1 SNHLY, CDR2 FYNNEI. This chain's CDR3 is CASTETDALGELFF. Written as DNA, the CDR3 is TGTGCCAGCACGGAGACAGACGCCCTCGGGGAGCTGTTTTTT.

The V gene is TRBV6-1, the J gene TRBJ1-2; 9 positions match TRBD1. Trimming took 4 bases from V and 9 from J; bases not matched to a gene: 9. CDR3 size: 14 residues. CDR1 MNHNS and CDR2 SASEGT come from the germline V gene. The CDR3 DNA reads TGTGCCAGCAGTGCGAGGACAGGGGTCGATAGCTACACCTTC. Its translation is CASSARTGVDSYTF.

The chain employs TRBV7-9 and TRBJ2-1; D may match TRBD1 or TRBD2 (6 bases each). This CDR3 spans 15 amino acids. Germline V CDR1 and CDR2: SEHNR, FQNEAQ (reference sequence). The germline V and J ends were trimmed by 2 bases and 4 bases, with 12 bases remaining between them. The CDR3 DNA reads TGTGCCAGCAGCTTATCCCAGGGGACTTACAATGAGCAGTTCTTC. This sequence encodes CASSLSQGTYNEQFF.

This clone was detected only a few times. The chain carries TRBV7-3 and TRBJ2-1; 11 bases are a match to TRBD2. The trim removed 5 bases at V and 8 bases at J, leaving 8 bases unmatched. This CDR3 region has 15 residues. Germline CDR1 SGHTA, CDR2 FQGTGA. The CDR3 DNA sequence: TGTGCCAGCAGCCCAAGACTAGCGGGAATAGATGAGCAGTTCTTC. Protein product: CASSPRLAGIDEQFF. Full variable domain (outside the CDR3, taken from reference TRBV7-3 and TRBJ2-1): GAGVSQTPSNKVTEKGKYVELRCDPISGHTALYWYRQSLGQGPEFLIYFQGTGAADDSGLPNDRFFAVRPEGSVSTLKIQRTERGDSAVYLCASSPRLAGIDEQFFGPGTRLTVL.

The rearrangement uses TRBV6-5 and TRBJ2-5; no clear D. The V and J ends lost 2 bases and 0 bases respectively, with 10 bases between them. The CDR3 covers 15 residues. In germline, CDR1 is MNHEY, CDR2 SVGAGI. CDR3 sequence: CASSYQRRYQETQYF. CDR3 in DNA: TGTGCCAGCAGTTACCAAAGACGATACCAAGAGACCCAGTACTTC.

The chain is built from TRBV2 and TRBJ2-3, with TRBD2 identical over 11 bases. The CDR3 sequence is 15 residues long. In germline, CDR1 is SNHLY, CDR2 FYNNEI. V trimming: 6 bases; J trimming: 3 bases; junction bases outside the gene matches: 5. The CDR3 here is CASSSGTSGTDTQYF. The CDR3 DNA reads TGTGCCAGCAGCTCCGGGACTAGCGGAACAGATACGCAGTATTTT.